This TCR beta chain was sequenced in a study of shared clonotypes between healthy human individuals. CD8 cells regarded as naive lacked CD45RO, were positively chosen for CCR7, and omitted terminally differentiated effector memory CD45RA+ cells. Broader study findings: Across subsets, estimated richness was generally greater for naive than for memory populations. Non-shared clonotypes displayed generation probabilities falling below those of clonotypes present in all four donors. Roughly 4.6% of naive CD4 clonotypes were common to a handful of donors.

Deletions cut 4 bases from V and 9 bases from J, with 16 bases between. This CDR3 contains 14 residues. From germline, CDR1 is MNHEY and CDR2 SMNVEV (reference sequence). The table came from immunoSEQ multiplex PCR; TCRdb's copy has only in-frame clones and leaves some out. This sample has about 2.1 million clones, with around 95% found just once. Regarding this clone: What it recognizes is unknown.

This chain links TRBV27 with TRBJ2-1; perhaps TRBD2 as D (7 bases). The sequenced sample was naive CD8+ T cells from PBMCs. The receptor was derived from a man between 18 and 29 years old in good health. Some clones in this sample may be carry-over from other donors' samples. CDR3 coding DNA: TGTGCCAGCAGTTGGCTCGGGGGAGGGGGTGAGCAGTTCTTC. The encoded protein is CASSWLGGGGEQFF.